What follows describes a single TCR beta chain. Antigen unknown. The repertoire was sequenced with immunoSEQ multiplex PCR; TCRdb's copy has only in-frame clones and lacks some. The table records about 38,000 clones, 80% to 90% of them present only once. The sample comes from a study of OX40 agonist ivuxolimab in advanced cancers. Study-level background: While on treatment, patients had intravenous ivuxolimab at 0.01 to 10 mg/kg every 2 weeks.

CDR3 length equals 14 residues. Per the germline V gene, CDR1 is SGHTA and CDR2 is FQGNSA. V was cut by 4 bases and J by 1 base, with 7 bases left in between. Study-wide results and caveats: Some patients without response likewise showed low normalized clonal expansion.

Specimen: CD4+ or CD8+ T cells sorted from blood, collected in a trial of the OX40 agonist ivuxolimab. The clonotype comes from an adult with an advanced solid tumor such as melanoma, head and neck, liver or kidney cancer. The rearrangement joins TRBV7-2 to TRBJ1-4; D gene unclear. The CDR3 sequence: CASSSQRTNEKLFF. Written as DNA, the CDR3 is TGTGCCAGCAGCTCCCAACGAACTAATGAAAAACTGTTTTTT.